One and the same sample provided the 5 T cell receptor beta chains below, sequenced in a study of shared clonotypes between healthy human individuals. CD45RO-negative, CCR7-selected cells formed the naive CD8 fraction, which excluded terminally differentiated effector memory CD45RA+ cells. Profiling relied on immunoSEQ multiplex PCR, and the TCRdb table lists in-frame clones only, not all of them. The data hold 2 million to 2.5 million clones, with roughly 91% observed a single time. The specimen was naive CD8+ T cells from PBMCs. The receptor source for this set is a man aged 18 to 30 in good health. Some clones in this sample may be carry-over from other donors' samples.

Note on this clone: The same CDR3 is also encoded by other DNA sequences in this sample. The V gene is TRBV9, the J gene TRBJ2-1; no clear D. V was cut by 0 bases and J by 6 bases, with 7 bases left in between. This CDR3 contains 13 residues. Germline V gene sequence: CDR1 SGDLS, CDR2 YYNGEE. The CDR3 DNA reads as TGTGCCAGCAGCGTAGGAGGCCGCAATGAGCAGTTCTTC. This sequence encodes CASSVGGRNEQFF.

The chain has TRBV28 and TRBJ2-2; D might be TRBD1 (6 bases). Trimming stripped 8 bases from V and 5 bases from J, with 15 bases between. The germline V gene encodes CDR1 MDHEN and CDR2 SYDVKM. The CDR3 spans 14 residues. The DNA for the CDR3 is TGTGCCAGCTTGGGGGCAGGGCAAACCGGGGAGCTGTTTTTT. This encodes CASLGAGQTGELFF.

The chain couples TRBV30 to TRBJ2-7; 7 bases agree with TRBD1. After removal of 2 bases from V and 4 bases from J, the junction contained 11 bases not matched to a gene. This CDR3 is built from 15 residues. Germline loops: CDR1 GTSNPN, CDR2 SVGIG (reference sequence). The CDR3 coding sequence is TGTGCCTGGAGTTACGACAGGGCCCCATTTTACGAGCAGTACTTC. Amino acid sequence: CAWSYDRAPFYEQYF.

The rearrangement links TRBV27 to TRBJ2-7; 8 bases align to TRBD2. Germline assignment: CDR1 MNHEY and CDR2 SMNVEV (reference sequence). This CDR3 region has 16 residues. V dropped 8 bases and J dropped 2; count of bases not matched to a gene: 14. CDR3 amino acids: CASPRRGSGVTYEQYF. In nucleotides, the CDR3 is TGTGCCAGCCCCCGCCGTGGTAGCGGGGTCACCTACGAGCAGTACTTC.

This CDR3 is CASRDWNNEQFF. The CDR3 coding sequence is TGTGCCAGCCGGGACTGGAACAATGAGCAGTTCTTC. The chain recombines TRBV27 with TRBJ2-1, with a possible D match to TRBD2 (6 bases). Between the trimmed V and J ends, which lost 8 bases and 5 bases, there was a span of 10 bases. This CDR3 is built from 12 residues. The germline V gene has CDR1 MNHEY and CDR2 SMNVEV (reference sequence).